The present entry profiles one TCR beta chain with its context. Antigen: not known. These data belong to a study of response to subunit inactivated influenza vaccine. Regarding the study as a whole: The authors proposed limited new T cell recruitment per seasonal influenza vaccination.

Germline V lookup: CDR1 SGHRS, CDR2 YFSETQ. Trimming shortened V by 8 bases and J by 6 bases, and 15 bases separated the two germline ends. This CDR3 is 12 amino acids long. TCRdb re-derived calls from the RT-PCR reads in MiXCR, one entry per CDR3 protein. The sample consists of about 780,000 distinct CDR3 sequences, about 18% of them appearing once. This sequence was found in a man aged 45-60 years who received an inactivated influenza vaccine. The source material was PBMCs from blood, sampled approximately 5 days after vaccination. The chain recombines TRBV5-1 with TRBJ2-7, with D possibly matching TRBD1 (5 bases). CDR3 region: CASGSDSPEQYF. The CDR3 coding sequence is TGCGCCAGTGGATCCGACAGCCCCGAGCAGTACTTC.